This TCR beta chain originates from a study of CD8 T cells in ankylosing spondylitis. The TCR beta libraries were generated through quantitative 5'-RACE incorporating molecular barcodes. Using its own MiXCR run on the 5' RACE reads, TCRdb lists one record per CDR3 protein. The data contain some 250,000 distinct CDR3 sequences, about 24% of them seen just once; the ten biggest clones take up 0.61%. Worth noting for this clonotype: What it binds is not known.

The study's findings and limits: Seemingly characteristic of ankylosing spondylitis blood was a TCR beta motif consisting of about 8 highly homologous variants.

Germline values: CDR1 MNHNS, CDR2 SASEGT. V gave up 8 bases and J gave up 2 bases, with 14 bases separating them. This CDR3 region has 14 residues. The chain recombines TRBV6-1 with TRBJ2-3; D is possibly TRBD1 (6 bases). The origin of this receptor is a male donor with ankylosing spondylitis or in good health (not recorded which). The sequenced material came from blood, either unsorted or a sorted T cell fraction (not recorded which). CDR3 amino acids: CASLWGTITDTQYF. CDR3 DNA sequence: TGTGCCAGCTTGTGGGGGACAATCACAGATACGCAGTATTTT.